The 25 T cell receptor beta chains given below trace back to one sample, sequenced in a study of T cells in Graves' hyperthyroidism and ophthalmopathy. Amplification of TCR beta CDR3 regions was performed using RNA transcripts as template. HTBI primers were the set used in a first-round RT-PCR of the TCR CDR3. TCRdb ran MiXCR on the multiplex PCR reads and lists one entry per CDR3 protein. The table has approximately 620,000 distinct CDR3 sequences, about 14% seen once. The sequenced material came from blood. The receptors originated from a woman aged 30 to 39 with Graves' hyperthyroidism that later progressed to Graves' ophthalmopathy.

Ten or more counts support this clonotype. This chain uses TRBV20-1 with TRBJ1-2; 10 bases are shared with TRBD1. CDR3 size: 12 residues. Germline CDR1 is DFQATT and CDR2 is SNEGSKA (reference sequence). V was clipped by 5 bases and J by 7 bases; unmatched bases: 4. The CDR3, as DNA: TGCAGTGCTGCCCGGGACAGGGGTGGCTACACCTTC. It specifies CSAARDRGGYTF.

The chain couples TRBV5-1 to TRBJ2-3; TRBD1 aligns across 7 bases. Germline V gene sequence: CDR1 SGHRS, CDR2 YFSETQ. This CDR3 has 16 residues. Trimming took 2 bases from V and 1 from J; bases not matched to a gene: 7. This chain's CDR3 is CASSLQGTARTDTQYF. CDR3 nucleotides: TGCGCCAGCAGCTTACAGGGGACGGCCCGCACAGATACGCAGTATTTT. The whole variable domain, remainder taken from reference TRBV5-1 and TRBJ2-3, is KAGVTQTPRYLIKTRGQQVTLSCSPISGHRSVSWYQQTPGQGLQFLFEYFSETQRNKGNFPGRFSGRQFSNSRSEMNVSTLELGDSALYLCASSLQGTARTDTQYFGPGTRLTVL.

V and J are TRBV5-4 and TRBJ2-7; tentative D call: TRBD2 (6 bases). The CDR3 runs to 14 residues. In germline, CDR1 is SGHNT, CDR2 YYREEE (reference sequence). V lost 2 bases and J lost 3, with 12 bases in between. The chain's CDR3 is CASSLWGVDYEQYF. The CDR3 DNA reads as TGTGCCAGCAGCTTATGGGGGGTCGACTACGAGCAGTACTTC.

The genes are TRBV7-8 and TRBJ1-1; D uncertain. V gave up 1 base and J gave up 11 bases, with 14 bases separating them. This CDR3 is built from 13 residues. From germline, CDR1 is SGHVS and CDR2 FQNEAQ. The CDR3 region is CASSLGPHIHAFF. The CDR3 DNA is TGTGCCAGCAGCTTAGGACCTCATATTCACGCTTTCTTT.

This clonotype was detected many times. The chain recombines TRBV5-1 with TRBJ2-2, with TRBD2 matching over 11 bases. The V segment lost 1 base and the J segment 0 bases; nucleotides outside the gene matches: 5. The germline gives CDR1 SGHRS, CDR2 YFSETQ. The CDR3 contains 18 residues. The CDR3 region is CASSLTSGGPANTGELFF. The CDR3 coding sequence is TGCGCCAGCAGCTTGACTAGCGGGGGACCAGCGAACACCGGGGAGCTGTTTTTT.

This clonotype has only one observation. J is TRBJ2-3 and V is TRBV4-3; D gene ambiguous. V lost 3 bases and J lost 2, with 18 bases in between. The germline gives CDR1 LGHNA, CDR2 YSLEER. The CDR3 loop spans 17 amino acids. The CDR3 nucleotides are TGCGCCAGCAGCCAGGAGCTAGTCTACTCGTTCACAGATACGCAGTATTTT. It is translated as CASSQELVYSFTDTQYF.

This clonotype has ten or more counts. The rearrangement links TRBV11-3 to TRBJ2-3; the match to TRBD2 covers 10 bases. The ends lost 2 bases at V and 6 bases at J; junction bases unmatched: 5. Germline V lookup: CDR1 SGHNT, CDR2 YENEEA. The CDR3 runs 15 residues. CDR3: CASSLSAGGVDTQYF. The CDR3 nucleotides read TGTGCCAGCAGCTTATCAGCGGGAGGGGTTGATACGCAGTATTTT.

There are many counts of this clonotype. The genes are TRBV7-2 and TRBJ1-4; D remains unclear. Germline CDR1 and CDR2: SGHTA and FQGNSA. This CDR3 has 12 amino acids. V was cut by 4 bases and J by 8 bases, with 8 bases left in between. The CDR3, as DNA: TGTGCCAGCAGCTCGTACGGGGAAAAACTGTTTTTT. This codes for CASSSYGEKLFF.

In this sample, this clonotype turned up a few times. The chain uses TRBV18 and TRBJ1-1, with 8 bases identical to TRBD1. The CDR3 spans 15 residues. V gave up 4 bases and J gave up 4 bases; unmatched junction bases: 8. CDR1 and CDR2 (germline): KGHSH, LQKENI. Written as DNA, the CDR3 is TGTGCCAGCTCACTAGGGACAGGATCTAGCACTGAAGCTTTCTTT. Its protein is CASSLGTGSSTEAFF.

This clonotype has at least ten counts. The gene calls are TRBV2 and TRBJ2-4; 8 bases match TRBD1. Trimming cost V 7 bases and J 3 bases; bases outside gene matches: 5. This CDR3 spans 14 amino acids. CDR1 is SNHLY, CDR2 FYNNEI, per germline. The CDR3 loop is CASKDREGKNIQYF. The CDR3 DNA sequence: TGTGCCAGCAAGGACAGGGAAGGCAAAAACATTCAGTACTTC.

This clonotype was seen ten or more times. The chain employs TRBV11-1 and TRBJ2-1, with D hard to call. Trimming pared 6 bases from V and 9 bases from J, leaving 15 bases between. CDR3 length equals 13 residues. The germline CDR1 and CDR2 sequences are SGHAT and FQDESV (reference sequence). The CDR3 protein is CASSTRRGGEQFF. The CDR3, as DNA: TGTGCCAGCAGTACCCGTCGTGGCGGTGAGCAGTTCTTC.

Ten or more counts support this clonotype. The J gene is TRBJ2-1, the V gene TRBV29-1, with 10 nucleotides matching TRBD1. The germline gives CDR1 SQVTM, CDR2 ANQGSEA. The CDR3 extends over 15 amino acids. The ends lost 7 bases at V and 2 bases at J; junction bases unmatched: 8. For the CDR3, the DNA is TGCAGCGCAAGGGGAGGACAGGGGGCCTACAATGAGCAGTTCTTC. Translation: CSARGGQGAYNEQFF.

This clonotype occurred many times. V gene TRBV6-5 combines with J gene TRBJ2-7; D is perhaps TRBD2 (6 bases). Looked up from germline, CDR1 is MNHEY and CDR2 is SVGAGI. Trimming left V 2 bases short and J 0 bases short, with 14 bases between. The CDR3 covers 16 residues. The CDR3: CASSYGGRTHSYEQYF. CDR3 nucleotide sequence: TGTGCCAGCAGTTACGGAGGGCGAACCCACTCCTACGAGCAGTACTTC.

This clonotype has ten or more counts. The J gene is TRBJ2-1, the V gene TRBV7-8, with 7 positions matching TRBD2. V was clipped by 6 bases and J by 5 bases; unmatched bases: 7. Per germline, CDR1 SGHVS and CDR2 FQNEAQ. The CDR3 is made up of 14 amino acids. CDR3 region: CASSPLGGNNEQFF. In nucleotides, the CDR3 is TGTGCCAGCAGTCCTCTGGGAGGGAACAATGAGCAGTTCTTC.

This clonotype was counted only a few times. Since the CDR3 does not end with the conserved phenylalanine or tryptophan, this likely comes from a read error. The chain joins TRBV6-5 to TRBJ1-1; D is possibly TRBD1 (6 bases). The length of the CDR3 is 15 residues. Germline loops: CDR1 MNHEY, CDR2 SVGAGI. With 6 bases removed from V and 4 bases from J, the gap between germline ends came to 18 bases. The CDR3, as DNA: TGTGCCAGCAGCCTTTCAGGGGCTGCGGGCACTGAAGCTTTCCTT. This codes for CASSLSGAAGTEAFL.

The table lists this clonotype with a few counts. J is TRBJ2-1 and V is TRBV19, with D tentatively TRBD1 or TRBD2 (5 bases each). Trimming took 3 bases from V and 9 from J, leaving 9 bases between them. CDR3 length: 12 amino acids. Germline values: CDR1 LNHDA, CDR2 SQIVND (reference sequence). CDR3 in amino acids: CASSIGGIEQFF. CDR3 bases: TGTGCCAGTAGTATTGGGGGTATTGAGCAGTTCTTC.

This clonotype was seen a few times. The J gene is TRBJ1-5, the V gene TRBV20-1, with D perhaps matching TRBD1 (6 bases). The V and J ends lost 0 bases and 2 bases respectively, with 11 bases between them. CDR3 size: 15 residues. The germline V gene encodes CDR1 DFQATT and CDR2 SNEGSKA (reference sequence). CDR3: CSARDYRVGNQPQHF. Written as DNA, the CDR3 is TGCAGTGCTAGAGATTACAGGGTAGGCAATCAGCCCCAGCATTTT.

The rearrangement uses TRBV12-3 or TRBV12-4 and TRBJ2-2; possibly TRBD2 for D (5 bases). V lost 6 bases and J 6 bases, leaving 11 bases between the germline ends. This CDR3 comprises 13 residues. CDR3: CASSLREPGELFF. The CDR3 DNA reads TGTGCCAGCAGCCTTAGGGAGCCCGGGGAGCTGTTTTTT.

This clonotype occurred once. A much more abundant neighbour one base away suggests this may be a read error. V and J are TRBV19 and TRBJ2-1; D remains ambiguous. Germline V gene sequence: CDR1 LNHDA, CDR2 SQIVND (reference sequence). The CDR3 spans 13 residues. With 2 bases removed from V and 12 bases from J, the gap between germline ends came to 14 bases. Here the CDR3 reads CASSISRTVGQFF. CDR3 nucleotides: TGTGCCAGTAGTATATCCCGGACGGTAGGGCAGTTCTTC.

This clonotype has at least ten counts. The chain has TRBV28 and TRBJ1-6, with D possibly being TRBD1 (5 bases). CDR1 MDHEN and CDR2 SYDVKM come from the germline V gene. The CDR3 is made up of 14 amino acids. V was trimmed by 7 bases and J by 10 bases, leaving 17 bases between them. The CDR3 protein is CASTQRLGESPLHF. The CDR3 region has the DNA TGTGCCAGCACCCAGAGACTAGGGGAATCACCCCTCCACTTT.

This clonotype was picked up many times. J is TRBJ2-5 and V is TRBV11-1; D is uncertain. The CDR3 runs 14 residues. CDR1 and CDR2 from the germline V gene are SGHAT and FQDESV (reference sequence). With 5 bases removed from V and 1 base from J, the gap between germline ends came to 11 bases. The chain's CDR3 is CASSPAFGQETQYF. The CDR3 region has the DNA TGTGCCAGCAGCCCCGCTTTTGGCCAAGAGACCCAGTACTTC.

This clonotype was recorded a few times. The gene calls are TRBV19 and TRBJ2-7, with 9 bases fitting TRBD1. Looked up from germline, CDR1 is LNHDA and CDR2 is SQIVND (reference sequence). CDR3 length: 15 residues. After removal of 5 bases from V and 3 bases from J, the junction contained 8 bases not matched to a gene. CDR3 region: CASSAQGQGFYEQYF. CDR3 nucleotide sequence: TGTGCCAGTAGTGCCCAGGGACAGGGATTCTACGAGCAGTACTTC.

This clonotype came up many times. The chain combines TRBV19 with TRBJ1-1; TRBD1 matches 8 bases. The V gene's germline CDR1 is LNHDA and CDR2 SQIVND (reference sequence). V shed 9 bases and J 6 bases; nucleotides not matched to a gene: 3. This CDR3 spans 11 amino acids. The CDR3 bases are TGTGCCAGCAGACAGGGGCCTGAAGCTTTCTTT. Translated: CASRQGPEAFF.

This clonotype was seen more than once but under ten times. This chain uses TRBV28 with TRBJ1-2; D uncertain. V lost 10 bases and J 4 bases, leaving 13 bases between the germline ends. The germline CDR1 and CDR2 sequences are MDHEN and SYDVKM. This CDR3 comprises 12 residues. The DNA of the CDR3 is TGTGCCACCCATTTAGCCCCCTATGGCTACACCTTC. It specifies CATHLAPYGYTF.

This clonotype has a count of ten or more. The chain has TRBV20-1 and TRBJ1-2, with D uncertain. The CDR3 has 14 amino acids. V lost 0 bases, J lost 0 bases, and 8 bases lay in between. The germline CDR1 and CDR2 sequences are DFQATT and SNEGSKA (reference sequence). This CDR3 reads CSARDRATNYGYTF. The CDR3 DNA follows: TGCAGTGCTAGAGATAGGGCCACTAACTATGGCTACACCTTC.